The source of this TCR beta chain is a study of blood T cell repertoires in COVID-19. About the study: Samples came from the United States, Italy and Spain, spanning acute and convalescent COVID-19.

Germline lookup yields CDR1 MGHRA and CDR2 YSYEKL. The CDR3 consists of 11 residues. The germline V and J ends were trimmed by 4 bases and 8 bases, with 6 bases remaining between them. Clones were sequenced by immunoSEQ multiplex PCR, and TCRdb holds only the in-frame ones, with some missing. There are 200,000 or so clones in the sample; approximately 80% occur only once, and approximately 7.2% lies in the top ten. The V call is TRBV4-1, the J call TRBJ2-1; no reliable D call. Sequencing used peripheral blood. This clonotype originated in a human donor with acute or convalescent COVID-19. The donor label of this sample is uncertain. The chain's CDR3 is CASSLSDEQFF. Written as DNA, the CDR3 is TGCGCCAGCAGCCTGAGCGATGAGCAGTTCTTC.